This TCR beta chain was sequenced in a study of shared clonotypes between healthy human individuals. Study information: The donor pool was made up of a couple of women and three men aged 18 to 49.

TCRdb's copy holds only in-frame clones and misses some; the assay was immunoSEQ multiplex PCR. The table lists about 470,000 clones, 75% to 85% of them singletons. This CDR3 has 16 amino acids. Unmatched junction bases numbered 9, after V lost 3 bases and J lost 5 bases. Germline V lookup: CDR1 ENHRY, CDR2 SYGVKD. The sequenced sample consisted of PBMCs. This sequence joins TRBV10-3 and TRBJ2-3; 9 bases match TRBD2. This receptor was obtained from a woman in her 40s in good health. Some clones in this sample may be carry-over from other donors' samples. The CDR3 DNA is TGTGCCATCAGTGATCCCGGGACTAGCTCTGGAGATACGCAGTATTTT. Its translation: CAISDPGTSSGDTQYF.